The clone carrying this T cell receptor (beta chain) was seen a handful of times. The CDR3 extends over 14 amino acids. V was clipped by 0 bases and J by 8 bases, with 12 bases between them. In germline, CDR1 is SGHTS, CDR2 YDEGEE. One entry per CDR3 protein results from TCRdb running MiXCR on the RT-PCR reads. The table lists roughly 230,000 distinct CDR3 sequences, roughly an eighth of them singletons. This specimen comes from a study of patients and donors after allogeneic stem cell transplantation. The clonotype was recovered from a human donor who was either an allogeneic HSCT recipient or a stem cell or donor lymphocyte infusion donor (not recorded which). It is not recorded whose cells these are; they may come from a transplant donor. The rearrangement uses TRBV5-8 and TRBJ1-5; D not resolved. The sequenced material came from blood, either unsorted or a sorted T cell fraction (not recorded which). The CDR3 loop is CASSLGSGNEPQHF. The CDR3 DNA follows: TGTGCCAGCAGCTTGGGGTCGGGTAATGAGCCCCAGCATTTT.